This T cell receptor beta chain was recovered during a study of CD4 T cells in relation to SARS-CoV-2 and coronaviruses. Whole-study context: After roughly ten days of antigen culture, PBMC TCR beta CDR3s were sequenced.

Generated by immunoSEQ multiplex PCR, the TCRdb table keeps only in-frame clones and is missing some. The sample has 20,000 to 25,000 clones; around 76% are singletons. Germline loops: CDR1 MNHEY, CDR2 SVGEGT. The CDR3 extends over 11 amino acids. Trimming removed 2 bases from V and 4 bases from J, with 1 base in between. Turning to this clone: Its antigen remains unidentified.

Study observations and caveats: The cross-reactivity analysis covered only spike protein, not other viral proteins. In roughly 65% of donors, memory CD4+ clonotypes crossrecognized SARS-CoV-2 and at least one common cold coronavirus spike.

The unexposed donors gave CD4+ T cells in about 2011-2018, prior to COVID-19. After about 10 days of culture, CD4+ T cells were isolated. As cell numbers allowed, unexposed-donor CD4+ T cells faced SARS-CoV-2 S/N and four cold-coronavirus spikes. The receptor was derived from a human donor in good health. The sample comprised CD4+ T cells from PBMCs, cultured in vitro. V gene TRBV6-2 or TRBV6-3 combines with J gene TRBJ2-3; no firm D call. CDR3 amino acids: CASSYADTQYF. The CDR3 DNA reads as TGTGCCAGCAGTTACGCAGATACGCAGTATTTT.